What follows is one TCR beta chain and its context. Its cognate antigen is unknown. The CDR3 length is 18 residues. CDR1 and CDR2 from the germline V gene are SGHTA and FQGNSA. The data were taken from a study of T cells expressing NK-cell markers. Study-wide results and limits: The study found dominant NKG2C+ clonotypes at roughly 1.0-7.5% of CD8+ T cells in six donors.

With the 5' RACE reads reprocessed, TCRdb shows one record per CDR3 protein and no DNA. Its table records some 500,000 distinct CDR3 sequences. V and J are TRBV7-2 and TRBJ2-1; the TRBD2 assignment by TCRdb is unverifiable without DNA. The sequence derives from a woman between 45 and 65 years old in good health. The sample comprised blood T cells: a sorted CD56 or NKG2C T cell subset, CD4+ or CD8+ T cells, or bulk PBMC T cells (not recorded which). The chain's CDR3 is CASSLGALAVPLSDEQFF.